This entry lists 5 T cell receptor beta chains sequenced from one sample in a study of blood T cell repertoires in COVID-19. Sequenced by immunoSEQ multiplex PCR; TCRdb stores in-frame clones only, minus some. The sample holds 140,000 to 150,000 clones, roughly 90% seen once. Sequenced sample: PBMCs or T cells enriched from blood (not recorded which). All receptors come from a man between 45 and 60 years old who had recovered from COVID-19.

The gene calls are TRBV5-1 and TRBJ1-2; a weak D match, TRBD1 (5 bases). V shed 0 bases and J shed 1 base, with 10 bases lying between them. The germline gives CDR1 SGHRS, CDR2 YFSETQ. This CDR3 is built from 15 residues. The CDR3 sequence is CASSLERQFNYGYTF. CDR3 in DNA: TGCGCCAGCAGCTTGGAGAGACAGTTTAACTATGGCTACACCTTC.

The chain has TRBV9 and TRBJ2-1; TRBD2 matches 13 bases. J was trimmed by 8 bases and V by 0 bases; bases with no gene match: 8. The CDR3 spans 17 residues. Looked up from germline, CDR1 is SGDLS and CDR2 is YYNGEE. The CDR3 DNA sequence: TGTGCCAGCAGCGTAGGGCGGACTAGCGGGAGCTCCGATGAGCAGTTCTTC. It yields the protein CASSVGRTSGSSDEQFF. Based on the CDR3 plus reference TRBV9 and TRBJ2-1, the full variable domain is DSGVTQTPKHLITATGQRVTLRCSPRSGDLSVYWYQQSLDQGLQFLIQYYNGEERAKGNILERFSAQQFPDLHSELNLSSLELGDSALYFCASSVGRTSGSSDEQFFGPGTRLTVL.

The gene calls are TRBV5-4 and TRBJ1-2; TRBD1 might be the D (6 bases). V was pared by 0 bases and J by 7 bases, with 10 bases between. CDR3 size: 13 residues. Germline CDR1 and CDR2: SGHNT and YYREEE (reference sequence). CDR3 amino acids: CASSLDRERGYTF. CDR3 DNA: TGTGCCAGCAGCTTGGACAGGGAGCGTGGCTACACCTTC.

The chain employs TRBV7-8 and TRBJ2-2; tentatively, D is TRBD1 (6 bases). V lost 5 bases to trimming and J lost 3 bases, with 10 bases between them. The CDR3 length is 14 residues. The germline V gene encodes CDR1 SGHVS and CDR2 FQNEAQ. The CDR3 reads CASSPGQDTGELFF. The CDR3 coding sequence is TGTGCCAGCAGCCCGGGACAAGACACCGGGGAGCTGTTTTTT.

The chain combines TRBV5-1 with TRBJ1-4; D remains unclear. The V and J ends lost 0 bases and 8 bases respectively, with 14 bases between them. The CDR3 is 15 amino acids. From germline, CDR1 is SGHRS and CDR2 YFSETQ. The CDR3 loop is CASSLAVSGSEKLFF. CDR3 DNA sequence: TGCGCCAGCAGCTTGGCGGTTTCGGGAAGCGAAAAACTGTTTTTT.